The 5 T cell receptor beta chains listed next were all sequenced from one sample in a study of esophageal squamous cell carcinoma under preoperative chemotherapy. From the PCR reads, TCRdb called clonotypes with MiXCR, one entry per CDR3 protein. The data contain about 9,300 distinct CDR3 sequences, approximately 50% of them singletons. Specified time point: after preoperative PTX-NDP chemotherapy. The sample here was taken from a patient given preoperative chemotherapy. The receptor source for this set is a human donor with esophageal squamous cell carcinoma. The donor label of this sample is uncertain.

V gene TRBV6-5 combines with J gene TRBJ2-5; D may be TRBD2 (6 bases). The CDR3 has 17 residues. The V end lost 2 bases, the J end lost 4 bases, and 20 bases lay between the germline ends. Per the germline V gene, CDR1 is MNHEY and CDR2 is SVGAGI. The CDR3 nucleotides are TGTGCCAGCAGTTACGTTTCCCCCGCCTCGCGGGGAGAGACCCAGTACTTC. Translation gives CASSYVSPASRGETQYF.

Notes on this clonotype: One end of the junction varies from germline; a read error may be responsible. The V call is TRBV5-4, the J call TRBJ2-1; 9 nucleotides line up with TRBD2. CDR3 size: 14 residues. From germline, CDR1 is SGHNT and CDR2 YYREEE (reference sequence). CDR3 in amino acids: CASRLVIAGAEQYF. The CDR3 nucleotides are TGTGCCAGCAGATTGGTGATAGCGGGAGCCGAGCAGTACTTT.

About this clonotype itself: The CDR3 ends on some other residue instead of the conserved phenylalanine or tryptophan, so this is likely a read error. J is TRBJ2-7 and V is TRBV29-1, with 8 positions matching TRBD2. Germline lookup yields CDR1 SQVTM and CDR2 ANQGSEA. J gave up 1 base and V 4 bases, and 9 bases lay outside the gene matches. This CDR3 has 15 residues. Written as DNA, the CDR3 is TGCAGCGTTGCGGCGAGGGCGGGAGGATCCTACGAGCAGTACTTA. As protein: CSVAARAGGSYEQYL.

In its sample, this clonotype was seen a few times. Relative to the germline gene, one junction end is altered; a read error may explain this. V is TRBV6-1 and J is TRBJ1-2, with D perhaps TRBD1 (6 bases). Germline lookup yields CDR1 MNHNS and CDR2 SASEGT. The CDR3 contains 15 residues. This chain's CDR3 is CTSSTPLGGGYGYTF. The DNA for the CDR3 is TGTACCAGCAGTACCCCTTTGGGGGGCGGGTATGGCTACACCTTC.

V and J are TRBV6-2 or TRBV6-3 and TRBJ2-7; D not resolved. The germline CDR1 and CDR2 sequences are MNHEY and SVGEGT. The CDR3 consists of 14 residues. V lost 2 bases and J 2 bases, leaving 10 bases between the germline ends. CDR3 sequence: CASSYPVLTYEQYF. The DNA of the CDR3 is TGTGCCAGCAGTTACCCGGTCCTGACCTACGAGCAGTACTTC.